One sample yielded the 26 T cell receptor beta chains listed below, sequenced in a study of T cell responses to AZD1222 COVID-19 vaccine. TCRdb keeps only in-frame clones here, not all; method: immunoSEQ multiplex PCR. The data contain about 150,000 clones, 70% to 90% of them singletons. The sample here was peripheral blood, taken after recovery from COVID-19. These receptor sequences come from an adult who had recovered from COVID-19.

This chain connects TRBV5-4 to TRBJ2-3, with TRBD2 identical over 7 bases. CDR3 length equals 15 residues. CDR1 SGHNT and CDR2 YYREEE come from the germline V gene (reference sequence). The ends lost 4 bases at V and 2 bases at J; junction bases unmatched: 7. The CDR3 bases are TGTGCCAGCAGCGATCCGACTAGCTCCACAGATACGCAGTATTTT. It codes for CASSDPTSSTDTQYF.

The chain employs TRBV19 and TRBJ2-1; possible D gene TRBD1, 5 bases. The CDR3 runs 13 residues. CDR1 is LNHDA and CDR2 is SQIVND in the germline V gene (reference sequence). Between the trimmed V and J ends, which lost 6 bases and 9 bases, there was a span of 15 bases. The CDR3 DNA reads TGTGCCAGTAGCTTACAGGTGGGTGGTGAGCAGTTCTTC. Encoded protein: CASSLQVGGEQFF.

The chain joins TRBV18 to TRBJ2-3, with TRBD1 matching 7 bases. The ends lost 3 bases at V and 4 bases at J; junction bases unmatched: 13. The V gene's germline CDR1 is KGHSH and CDR2 LQKENI. This CDR3 is built from 17 residues. The CDR3 sequence: CASSPTPTTGSPDTQYF. CDR3 sequence (DNA): TGTGCCAGCTCACCGACCCCTACGACAGGGAGCCCAGATACGCAGTATTTT. The full variable domain, completed using reference TRBV18 and TRBJ2-3, is NAGVMQNPRHLVRRRGQEARLRCSPMKGHSHVYWYRQLPEEGLKFMVYLQKENIIDESGMPKERFSAEFPKEGPSILRIQQVVRGDSAAYFCASSPTPTTGSPDTQYFGPGTRLTVL.

This clone was counted a few times. The chain links TRBV19 to TRBJ2-6; D unresolved. The CDR3 is 15 amino acids. Looked up from germline, CDR1 is LNHDA and CDR2 is SQIVND (reference sequence). V lost 5 bases to trimming and J lost 4 bases, with 12 bases between them. The CDR3 nucleotides are TGTGCCAGTAGTCTACCCGAGGTGGGGGCCAACGTCCTGACTTTC. It yields the protein CASSLPEVGANVLTF.

This chain uses TRBV27 with TRBJ2-2; 9 bases are shared with TRBD1. Germline lookup yields CDR1 MNHEY and CDR2 SMNVEV (reference sequence). This CDR3 has 15 amino acids. V was clipped by 4 bases and J by 6 bases; unmatched bases: 6. CDR3 sequence: CASSSGTGLAGELFF. The CDR3 nucleotides read TGTGCCAGCAGTTCAGGGACAGGGTTGGCCGGGGAGCTGTTTTTT.

V usage is TRBV6-2 or TRBV6-3 and J usage is TRBJ1-2, with D possibly matching TRBD1 (5 bases). The ends were cut back, 6 bases at V and 8 bases at J, with 22 bases in the middle. There are 15 residues in the CDR3. The V gene's germline CDR1 is MNHEY and CDR2 SVGEGT. CDR3 in amino acids: CASRYNTDSGGGYTF. The CDR3 DNA is TGTGCCAGCAGGTACAATACCGACAGCGGAGGCGGCTACACCTTC.

This sequence joins TRBV6-5 and TRBJ1-2; no clear D gene. Trimming pared 0 bases from V and 8 bases from J, leaving 13 bases between. The CDR3 spans 14 residues. The V gene's germline CDR1 is MNHEY and CDR2 SVGAGI. CDR3 sequence: CASSYSPGRPGYTF. The CDR3 nucleotides read TGTGCCAGCAGTTACTCGCCAGGAAGGCCCGGCTACACCTTC.

The V call is TRBV9, the J call TRBJ2-2; a possible D gene is TRBD1 (6 bases). The CDR3 length is 15 residues. CDR1 is SGDLS, CDR2 YYNGEE, per germline. V lost 0 bases, J lost 6 bases, and 12 bases lay in between. The chain's CDR3 is CASSVGEQGPGELFF. The CDR3 region has the DNA TGTGCCAGCAGCGTAGGTGAACAGGGTCCCGGGGAGCTGTTTTTT. Combining the CDR3 with reference TRBV9 and TRBJ2-2 gives the whole variable domain DSGVTQTPKHLITATGQRVTLRCSPRSGDLSVYWYQQSLDQGLQFLIQYYNGEERAKGNILERFSAQQFPDLHSELNLSSLELGDSALYFCASSVGEQGPGELFFGEGSRLTVL.

The rearrangement links TRBV2 to TRBJ2-7; TRBD1 agrees at 7 bases. The trim removed 9 bases at V and 8 bases at J, leaving 19 bases unmatched. The CDR3 runs 15 residues. The germline gives CDR1 SNHLY, CDR2 FYNNEI. CDR3 nucleotides: TGTGCCAGTAAAGGAATGACAGGGCCGAGTCAGAAGCAGTACTTC. This translates into CASKGMTGPSQKQYF.

This chain uses TRBV7-2 with TRBJ1-1; no clear D. CDR3 length equals 14 residues. Trimming pared 6 bases from V and 0 bases from J, leaving 11 bases between. The germline V gene has CDR1 SGHTA and CDR2 FQGNSA. The CDR3 bases are TGTGCCAGCAGGACTGCTGTGATGAACACTGAAGCTTTCTTT. Translating gives CASRTAVMNTEAFF.

The rearrangement uses TRBV2 and TRBJ1-2; TRBD1 agrees at 9 bases. The germline V gene encodes CDR1 SNHLY and CDR2 FYNNEI. This CDR3 has 14 amino acids. Trimming removed 6 bases from V and 2 bases from J; junction bases left unmatched: 4. CDR3 sequence (DNA): TGTGCCAGCAGCGGACAGGGGTTCAACTATGGCTACACCTTC. This gives the protein CASSGQGFNYGYTF.

V is TRBV5-1 and J is TRBJ1-5; D is perhaps TRBD1 (5 bases). V lost 4 bases and J 3 bases, leaving 11 bases between the germline ends. Germline values: CDR1 SGHRS, CDR2 YFSETQ. The CDR3 loop spans 14 amino acids. CDR3 sequence: CASSLDSPNQPQHF. CDR3 nucleotides: TGCGCCAGCAGCCTCGACAGTCCCAATCAGCCCCAGCATTTT.

V gene TRBV5-3 combines with J gene TRBJ2-5; TRBD2 matches 10 bases. TRBV5-3 is reported as an ORF; its role is uncertain. The CDR3 contains 17 residues. Unmatched junction bases numbered 10, after V lost 0 bases and J lost 5 bases. The DNA of the CDR3 is TGTGCCAGAAGCTTGGTGGCTAGCGGGGGCCAGCAGGAGACCCAGTACTTC. Protein: CARSLVASGGQQETQYF.

This clone was seen a handful of times. The chain is built from TRBV18 and TRBJ2-1; 8 nucleotides match TRBD2. This CDR3 spans 14 amino acids. Germline CDR1 reads KGHSH; CDR2 reads LQKENI. Unmatched junction bases numbered 2, after V lost 1 base and J lost 6 bases. CDR3: CASSPLAGINEQFF. The CDR3 nucleotides read TGTGCCAGCTCACCACTAGCGGGAATCAATGAGCAGTTCTTC. Combining the CDR3 with reference TRBV18 and TRBJ2-1 gives the whole variable domain NAGVMQNPRHLVRRRGQEARLRCSPMKGHSHVYWYRQLPEEGLKFMVYLQKENIIDESGMPKERFSAEFPKEGPSILRIQQVVRGDSAAYFCASSPLAGINEQFFGPGTRLTVL.

This rearrangement joins TRBV3-1 (or the pseudogene TRBV3-2) to TRBJ1-2, with a tentative D call TRBD1 (6 bases). The CDR3 contains 16 residues. In germline, CDR1 is LGHDT, CDR2 YNNKEL (reference sequence). Trimming took 1 base from V and 5 from J, leaving 17 bases between them. CDR3: CASSQVATGLPYGYTF. The CDR3 DNA follows: TGTGCCAGCAGCCAAGTTGCGACAGGTCTACCTTATGGCTACACCTTC.

The V and J genes are TRBV7-3 and TRBJ1-2; weak D call: TRBD1 (5 bases). This CDR3 region has 14 residues. The germline gives CDR1 SGHTA, CDR2 FQGTGA. V lost 4 bases and J 8 bases, leaving 17 bases between the germline ends. The CDR3 nucleotides read TGTGCCAGCAGCTCCTCGGCAGGGATGGGGGGCTACACCTTC. This translates into CASSSSAGMGGYTF.

This clone occurred a few times. The chain carries TRBV10-1 and TRBJ2-7; possible D gene TRBD1, 5 bases. From germline, CDR1 is WNHNN and CDR2 SYGVQD (reference sequence). Trimming shortened V by 5 bases and J by 5 bases, and 16 bases separated the two germline ends. CDR3 size: 14 residues. This CDR3 is CASSPLGQGNEQYF. Here the CDR3 DNA reads TGCGCCAGCAGTCCCCTGGGGCAGGGCAACGAGCAGTACTTC.

The chain recombines TRBV2 with TRBJ2-7; D is unclear. With 4 bases removed from V and 3 bases from J, the gap between germline ends came to 10 bases. CDR3 length: 13 residues. The germline gives CDR1 SNHLY, CDR2 FYNNEI. The CDR3 coding sequence is TGTGCCAGCAGTGGACTGCCGGGCTACGAGCAGTACTTC. Translation: CASSGLPGYEQYF. Drawing the rest from reference TRBV2 and TRBJ2-7, the complete variable domain is EPEVTQTPSHQVTQMGQEVILRCVPISNHLYFYWYRQILGQKVEFLVSFYNNEISEKSEIFDDQFSVERPDGSNFTLKIRSTKLEDSAMYFCASSGLPGYEQYFGPGTRLTVT.

V is TRBV19 and J is TRBJ1-4, with D perhaps TRBD1 (6 bases). There are 16 residues in the CDR3. The V and J ends lost 7 bases and 2 bases respectively, with 17 bases between them. Germline loops: CDR1 LNHDA, CDR2 SQIVND (reference sequence). DNA for the CDR3: TGTGCCAGTATTCAGGGGAAGTATACTACTAATGAAAAACTGTTTTTT. Amino acids: CASIQGKYTTNEKLFF.

This clone has just a few counts. The J gene is TRBJ1-6, the V gene TRBV7-3; D remains ambiguous. This CDR3 comprises 14 residues. The germline V gene has CDR1 SGHTA and CDR2 FQGTGA. V lost 1 base and J 4 bases, leaving 5 bases between the germline ends. This chain's CDR3 is CASSLNPYNSPLHF. The CDR3 coding sequence is TGTGCCAGCAGCTTAAACCCTTATAATTCACCCCTCCACTTT. Variable domain in full (rest from reference TRBV7-3 and TRBJ1-6): GAGVSQTPSNKVTEKGKYVELRCDPISGHTALYWYRQSLGQGPEFLIYFQGTGAADDSGLPNDRFFAVRPEGSVSTLKIQRTERGDSAVYLCASSLNPYNSPLHFGNGTRLTVT.

This clone was recorded many times. In DNA, the CDR3 is TGTGCCAGCAGGCCCGGGCCTTACACCGGGGAGCTGTTTTTT. Translated: CASRPGPYTGELFF. V and J are TRBV27 and TRBJ2-2; no clear D. CDR3 size: 14 residues. Germline CDR1 is MNHEY and CDR2 is SMNVEV (reference sequence). The V end was cut by 6 bases, the J end by 3 bases, with 11 bases between.

This clone was detected many times. The V gene is TRBV7-6, the J gene TRBJ2-3, with 9 nucleotides matching TRBD2. The CDR3 length is 16 residues. Germline V gives CDR1 SGHVS, CDR2 FNYEAQ. J gave up 5 bases and V 2 bases, and 8 bases lay outside the gene matches. The DNA of the CDR3 is TGTGCCAGCAGCTTATACCCTTTGCGGGAGGGAGATACGCAGTATTTT. The encoded protein is CASSLYPLREGDTQYF.

V is TRBV10-3 and J is TRBJ1-6; D remains ambiguous. The CDR3 consists of 13 residues. Germline V lookup: CDR1 ENHRY, CDR2 SYGVKD. With 10 bases removed from V and 0 bases from J, the gap between germline ends came to 7 bases. CDR3 nucleotide sequence: TGTGCCACAGCGAGCTCCTATAATTCACCCCTCCACTTT. It translates to CATASSYNSPLHF.

The genes are TRBV19 and TRBJ1-1; D gene unclear. Germline V gene sequence: CDR1 LNHDA, CDR2 SQIVND (reference sequence). CDR3 length: 13 residues. V shed 4 bases and J shed 0 bases, with 6 bases lying between them. The CDR3 is CASSTEMNTEAFF. CDR3 nucleotides: TGTGCCAGTAGTACAGAGATGAACACTGAAGCTTTCTTT.

The chain is built from TRBV21-1 and TRBJ2-7; TRBD1 is the table's D call and was not checked against the DNA. TRBV21-1 is a pseudogene locus. This CDR3 has 15 residues. CDR3 residues: CASSSPRDRSYEQYF. The CDR3 bases are TGTGCCAGCAGCTCCCCTCGGGACAGGTCCTACGAGCAGTACTTC.

The CDR3 DNA is TGTGCCAGCAGCTTGGAGGGAGGGGGCTCCGATGAGCAGTTCTTC. It yields the protein CASSLEGGGSDEQFF. This chain uses TRBV5-6 with TRBJ2-1; D is possibly TRBD1 or TRBD2 (7 bases each). CDR3 length: 15 amino acids. With 0 bases removed from V and 8 bases from J, the gap between germline ends came to 15 bases. Germline CDR1 reads SGHDT; CDR2 reads YYEEEE.